This entry lists 21 T cell receptor beta chains sequenced from one sample in a study of Ad26.COV2.S vaccination and SARS-CoV-2 variants. Clones were sequenced by immunoSEQ multiplex PCR, and TCRdb holds only the in-frame ones, with some missing. The sample carries 360,000 or so clones, roughly 91% recorded once. Regarding treatment: over 15 received Ad26.COV2.S at low or high dose, single or two shots; about five received placebo; per-sample allocation not given. The samples were gathered on day 63 after the first injection of vaccine or placebo. The starting material was peripheral blood, obtained in a trial of Ad26.COV2.S vaccine versus placebo. Receptors originate from a person aged 18-60 years who received the Ad26.COV2.S COVID-19 vaccine or a placebo.

This clone came up a few times. The gene calls are TRBV7-8 and TRBJ2-1; D perhaps matches TRBD2 (6 bases). Trimming took 0 bases from V and 7 from J, leaving 16 bases between them. CDR1 and CDR2 (germline): SGHVS, FQNEAQ. This CDR3 contains 16 residues. The CDR3 sequence is CASSLAGGASRNEQFF. The CDR3 DNA reads as TGTGCCAGCAGCTTAGCCGGGGGAGCCTCTCGAAATGAGCAGTTCTTC. Based on the CDR3 plus reference TRBV7-8 and TRBJ2-1, the full variable domain is GAGVSQSPRYKVAKRGQDVALRCDPISGHVSLFWYQQALGQGPEFLTYFQNEAQLDKSGLPSDRFFAERPEGSVSTLKIQRTQQEDSAVYLCASSLAGGASRNEQFFGPGTRLTVL.

CDR3 in DNA: TGTGCCAGTCGGGACAGGGGGCCCCTTACGCAGTATTTT. This codes for CASRDRGPLTQYF. V gene TRBV11-2 combines with J gene TRBJ2-3, with TRBD1 matching over 12 bases. Germline V lookup: CDR1 SGHAT, CDR2 FQNNGV. The V gene end was trimmed by 9 bases and the J gene end by 8 bases; junction bases not matched to a gene: 6. The CDR3 is 13 amino acids.

This clone came up once. The V and J genes are TRBV7-2 and TRBJ2-5, with TRBD2 matching over 9 bases. Germline V gene data show CDR1 as SGHTA and CDR2 as FQGNSA. This CDR3 is built from 16 residues. J lost 3 bases, V lost 0 bases, and 5 bases had no gene match. This CDR3 reads CASSLASGGLEETQYF. The CDR3 DNA follows: TGTGCCAGCAGCTTAGCTAGCGGGGGTCTTGAAGAGACCCAGTACTTC.

This clone is a singleton in its sample. V usage is TRBV5-5 and J usage is TRBJ1-1; D is unresolved. This CDR3 is 14 amino acids long. V dropped 2 bases and J dropped 0 bases, with 8 bases sitting between them. Germline V gene data show CDR1 as SGHKS and CDR2 as YYEKEE (reference sequence). The CDR3 nucleotides are TGTGCCAGCAGCTTAGAACAGTTGAACACTGAAGCTTTCTTT. Translating gives CASSLEQLNTEAFF.

The chain is built from TRBV25-1 and TRBJ2-5, with D possibly called TRBD1 or TRBD2 (5 bases each). The CDR3 is 15 amino acids. Trimming took off 4 bases at V and 4 bases at J, with 16 bases between the two ends. Looked up from germline, CDR1 is MGHDK and CDR2 is SYGVNS. The CDR3 DNA reads as TGTGCCAGCAGTGGACTCCCGGGACCGCGAGAGACCCAGTACTTC. Translated, it gives CASSGLPGPRETQYF.

This clone occurred a few times. The CDR3 DNA follows: TGTGCCAGCAGCTCAGGGAACAGCAATCAGCCCCAGCATTTT. Protein sequence: CASSSGNSNQPQHF. This chain links TRBV3-1 (or the pseudogene TRBV3-2) with TRBJ1-5, with D possibly being TRBD1 (5 bases). Germline V gene sequence: CDR1 LGHDT, CDR2 YNNKEL (reference sequence). V lost 5 bases and J lost 1, with 9 bases in between. The CDR3 contains 14 residues.

V and J are TRBV29-1 and TRBJ1-2, with unresolved D. Trimming took 6 bases from V and 0 from J, leaving 11 bases between them. This CDR3 has 13 residues. Germline V lookup: CDR1 SQVTM, CDR2 ANQGSEA. CDR3 sequence reads: CSVGRQANYGYTF. As DNA, the CDR3 is TGCAGCGTAGGACGGCAAGCTAACTATGGCTACACCTTC.

The chain couples TRBV19 to TRBJ1-6; a weak D match, TRBD1 (6 bases). This CDR3 is built from 14 residues. Germline lookup yields CDR1 LNHDA and CDR2 SQIVND (reference sequence). V was shortened by 5 bases and J by 6 bases, with 11 bases between the two germline ends. This CDR3 is CASSFNRVNSPLHF. The CDR3 nucleotides are TGTGCCAGTAGTTTCAACAGGGTTAATTCACCCCTCCACTTT.

The chain employs TRBV10-3 and TRBJ1-1, with 8 bases fitting TRBD1. The CDR3 consists of 14 residues. V shed 7 bases and J 1 base; nucleotides not matched to a gene: 5. Germline CDR1 ENHRY, CDR2 SYGVKD. The CDR3 nucleotides are TGTGCCATCACCCTCGGACAGGGGAACACTGAAGCTTTCTTT. This codes for CAITLGQGNTEAFF.

The chain combines TRBV30 with TRBJ2-3; D not certain. Germline V gives CDR1 GTSNPN, CDR2 SVGIG (reference sequence). The CDR3 is 14 amino acids. V shed 0 bases and J shed 0 bases, with 7 bases lying between them. The CDR3 sequence is CAWSVSTSTDTQYF. The CDR3 DNA is TGTGCCTGGAGTGTCTCGACTAGCACAGATACGCAGTATTTT.

V is TRBV12-3 or TRBV12-4 and J is TRBJ1-1, with D tentatively TRBD1 (5 bases). The V end lost 3 bases, the J end lost 5 bases, and 7 bases lay between the germline ends. This CDR3 comprises 12 residues. CDR3 residues: CASSFGGTEAFF. CDR3 nucleotides: TGTGCCAGCAGTTTCGGGGGAACTGAAGCTTTCTTT.

This clone ranks as medium-sized. The rearrangement uses TRBV2 and TRBJ2-2; possible D gene TRBD2, 5 bases. The CDR3 is 15 residues long. Germline V gives CDR1 SNHLY, CDR2 FYNNEI. Trimming took 0 bases from V and 3 from J, leaving 8 bases between them. The CDR3 DNA reads as TGTGCCAGCAGTGAAGCGCGGACTCACACCGGGGAGCTGTTTTTT. It yields the protein CASSEARTHTGELFF. Drawing the rest from reference TRBV2 and TRBJ2-2, the complete variable domain is EPEVTQTPSHQVTQMGQEVILRCVPISNHLYFYWYRQILGQKVEFLVSFYNNEISEKSEIFDDQFSVERPDGSNFTLKIRSTKLEDSAMYFCASSEARTHTGELFFGEGSRLTVL.

The chain recombines TRBV7-8 with TRBJ2-1; 12 bases agree with TRBD2. The CDR3 loop spans 14 amino acids. CDR1 and CDR2 (germline): SGHVS, FQNEAQ. The V segment lost 5 bases and the J segment 15 bases; nucleotides outside the gene matches: 11. The CDR3: CASSPRTSGTGMFF. The CDR3 region has the DNA TGTGCCAGCAGCCCTAGGACTAGCGGGACTGGTATGTTCTTC. Based on the CDR3 plus reference TRBV7-8 and TRBJ2-1, the full variable domain is GAGVSQSPRYKVAKRGQDVALRCDPISGHVSLFWYQQALGQGPEFLTYFQNEAQLDKSGLPSDRFFAERPEGSVSTLKIQRTQQEDSAVYLCASSPRTSGTGMFFGPGTRLTVL.

This CDR3 reads CASSYSGRLNTEAFF. CDR3 nucleotides: TGTGCCAGCAGTTACTCAGGCAGGCTGAACACTGAAGCTTTCTTT. This chain links TRBV6-6 with TRBJ1-1, with D uncertain. This CDR3 contains 15 residues. V lost 0 bases and J lost 0, with 8 bases in between. CDR1 is MNHNY and CDR2 is SVGAGI in the germline V gene (reference sequence).

The rearrangement joins TRBV11-2 to TRBJ1-2; perhaps TRBD1 as D (5 bases). Trimming cost V 5 bases and J 0 bases, with 22 bases left between them. The CDR3 is made up of 18 amino acids. Germline CDR1 SGHAT, CDR2 FQNNGV. CDR3 nucleotide sequence: TGTGCCAGCAGCGAAGGGCCGGGACGGAAGCTAGCTAACTATGGCTACACCTTC. Translation gives CASSEGPGRKLANYGYTF.

This chain connects TRBV9 to TRBJ2-7; D possibly corresponds to TRBD1 (5 bases). Germline loops: CDR1 SGDLS, CDR2 YYNGEE. Trimming removed 0 bases at V and 6 bases at J, with 10 bases between. The CDR3 is 13 amino acids. The CDR3 reads CASSVATGREQYF. CDR3 in DNA: TGTGCCAGCAGCGTAGCTACAGGCCGCGAGCAGTACTTC. Filled out from reference TRBV9 and TRBJ2-7, the complete variable domain reads DSGVTQTPKHLITATGQRVTLRCSPRSGDLSVYWYQQSLDQGLQFLIQYYNGEERAKGNILERFSAQQFPDLHSELNLSSLELGDSALYFCASSVATGREQYFGPGTRLTVT.

The V gene is TRBV6-5, the J gene TRBJ2-3, with D unresolved. The CDR3 loop spans 12 amino acids. CDR1 and CDR2 (germline): MNHEY, SVGAGI. Between the trimmed V and J ends, which lost 3 bases and 9 bases, there was a span of 10 bases. CDR3 loop: CASSYALGTQYF. For the CDR3, the DNA is TGTGCCAGCAGTTATGCCCTTGGGACGCAGTATTTT.

This clone was counted once. The rearrangement uses TRBV3-1 (or the pseudogene TRBV3-2) and TRBJ1-2, with TRBD1 identical over 7 bases. Germline CDR1 LGHDT, CDR2 YNNKEL (reference sequence). The CDR3 has 13 amino acids. The junction had 6 bases not matched to a gene; V was cut back by 7 bases and J by 4 bases. The chain's CDR3 is CASNPPGGYGYTF. The CDR3 region has the DNA TGTGCCAGCAACCCCCCAGGGGGCTATGGCTACACCTTC.

The chain employs TRBV27 and TRBJ1-2; TRBD1 matches 9 bases. The junction had 1 base not matched to a gene; V was cut back by 5 bases and J by 3 bases. The germline gives CDR1 MNHEY, CDR2 SMNVEV (reference sequence). The length of the CDR3 is 13 residues. The chain's CDR3 is CASSTGGYYGYTF. In nucleotides, the CDR3 is TGTGCCAGCAGTACAGGGGGCTACTATGGCTACACCTTC.

This sequence joins TRBV7-9 and TRBJ2-7; D possibly uses TRBD1 or TRBD2 (7 bases each). CDR1 and CDR2 from the germline V gene are SEHNR and FQNEAQ (reference sequence). Trimming cost V 5 bases and J 3 bases, with 14 bases left between them. There are 14 residues in the CDR3. In nucleotides, the CDR3 is TGTGCCAGCAGCGGTTCAGGGGGGGACTACGAGCAGTACTTC. Protein product: CASSGSGGDYEQYF.

The chain combines TRBV5-1 with TRBJ1-6; D is ambiguous. Trimming pared 4 bases from V and 6 bases from J, leaving 17 bases between. CDR1 and CDR2 (germline): SGHRS, YFSETQ. This CDR3 has 16 amino acids. The CDR3 sequence: CASSPMVALGNSPLHF. In DNA form, the CDR3 reads TGCGCCAGCAGCCCGATGGTCGCCCTCGGTAATTCACCCCTCCACTTT.